These 22 T cell receptor beta chains came from one sample sequenced in a study of blood T cell repertoires in COVID-19. Sequenced by immunoSEQ multiplex PCR; TCRdb stores in-frame clones only, minus some. The data hold about 74,000 clones, with approximately 93% observed a single time. Sequenced sample: peripheral blood. The receptors were sampled from a man aged 50-59 years with COVID-19, enrolled during active disease.

V usage is TRBV3-1 (or the pseudogene TRBV3-2) and J usage is TRBJ1-5; 7 nucleotides line up with TRBD1. Germline V CDR1 and CDR2: LGHDT, YNNKEL (reference sequence). The J segment lost 5 bases and the V segment lost 5 bases, leaving 3 bases of the junction unmatched. This CDR3 region has 13 residues. The CDR3 DNA is TGTGCCAGCAGCGAGGGGGCGTATCAGCCCCAGCATTTT. This codes for CASSEGAYQPQHF.

The chain recombines TRBV19 with TRBJ1-1, with 10 bases aligning to TRBD1. CDR3 length equals 14 residues. Per germline, CDR1 LNHDA and CDR2 SQIVND (reference sequence). The junction had 3 bases not matched to a gene; V was cut back by 7 bases and J by 1 base. CDR3 bases: TGTGCCAGTACTTGGACAGGGGGGAACACTGAAGCTTTCTTT. Translation gives CASTWTGGNTEAFF.

Only a few counts were recorded for this clone. The rearrangement uses TRBV19 and TRBJ2-5; 9 bases are a match to TRBD2. The CDR3 extends over 15 amino acids. V lost 4 bases, J lost 4 bases, and 7 bases stayed unmatched. Per the germline V gene, CDR1 is LNHDA and CDR2 is SQIVND (reference sequence). CDR3 bases: TGTGCCAGTAGTACAACCGGGACTAGCTTAGAGACCCAGTACTTC. It translates to CASSTTGTSLETQYF.

The genes are TRBV9 and TRBJ2-2; unclear D gene. The CDR3 totals 14 residues. Trimming shortened V by 6 bases and J by 1 base, and 10 bases separated the two germline ends. Germline V gives CDR1 SGDLS, CDR2 YYNGEE. The CDR3 spells CASTARLNTGELFF. The DNA for the CDR3 is TGTGCCAGCACCGCTAGATTGAACACCGGGGAGCTGTTTTTT.

The rearrangement joins TRBV27 to TRBJ1-4, with a weak D call TRBD1 (5 bases). CDR1 is MNHEY and CDR2 is SMNVEV in the germline V gene (reference sequence). The ends were cut back, 6 bases at V and 8 bases at J, with 16 bases in the middle. The CDR3 extends over 14 amino acids. Here the CDR3 reads CASSLVQGGEKLFF. The CDR3, as DNA: TGTGCCAGCAGCCTAGTCCAGGGTGGAGAAAAACTGTTTTTT.

The chain joins TRBV2 to TRBJ2-2; TRBD2 is a possible D gene (6 bases). V was clipped by 4 bases and J by 9 bases, with 18 bases between them. Germline CDR1 is SNHLY and CDR2 is FYNNEI. The CDR3 is 15 amino acids. The CDR3 here is CASSVTSFAVRELFF. CDR3 DNA: TGTGCCAGCAGTGTTACTAGCTTCGCAGTCAGGGAGCTGTTTTTT.

The gene calls are TRBV30 and TRBJ2-1; 12 bases line up with TRBD2. Germline V CDR1 and CDR2: GTSNPN, SVGIG (reference sequence). J lost 7 bases, V lost 6 bases, and 7 bases had no gene match. The CDR3 is 14 amino acids. CDR3 region: CACPLAGGRNEQFF. Written as DNA, the CDR3 is TGTGCCTGTCCGCTAGCGGGAGGGCGAAATGAGCAGTTCTTC.

The CDR3 bases are TGCGCCAGCAGCCGGGACAGGGGCGGTGAGCAGTTCTTC. Its protein product is CASSRDRGGEQFF. The V call is TRBV4-1, the J call TRBJ2-1; 10 bases are shared with TRBD1. The ends lost 4 bases at V and 9 bases at J; junction bases unmatched: 3. Looked up from germline, CDR1 is MGHRA and CDR2 is YSYEKL. The CDR3 contains 13 residues.

V and J are TRBV19 and TRBJ1-5, with TRBD1 identical over 8 bases. J gave up 6 bases and V 8 bases, and 6 bases lay outside the gene matches. The germline V gene encodes CDR1 LNHDA and CDR2 SQIVND (reference sequence). The CDR3 is 13 amino acids. The DNA for the CDR3 is TGTGCCAGTTTGGACAGGGTGAGTCAGCCCCAGCATTTT. As protein: CASLDRVSQPQHF.

The CDR3 DNA is TGTGCCAGCAGCTTATCAGGGGACAGTTACGAGCAGTACTTC. It is translated as CASSLSGDSYEQYF. The chain recombines TRBV7-8 with TRBJ2-7; 7 nucleotides align to TRBD1. J lost 4 bases, V lost 2 bases, and 5 bases had no gene match. Germline assignment: CDR1 SGHVS and CDR2 FQNEAQ. The CDR3 loop spans 14 amino acids.

This clone was counted a few times. A read error may account for a junction end that differs from germline. The chain links TRBV5-8 to TRBJ1-5; D might be TRBD1 (6 bases). CDR3 length: 14 residues. CDR1 is SGHTS and CDR2 is YDEGEE in the germline V gene. CDR3 coding DNA: TGTGCCAGCAACTTGGGGGCATACAATCAGCCCCAGCATTTT. The encoded protein is CASNLGAYNQPQHF.

The chain links TRBV27 to TRBJ1-1; TRBD1 aligns across 7 bases. The CDR3 is 16 residues long. The ends lost 2 bases at V and 0 bases at J; junction bases unmatched: 6. The germline V gene encodes CDR1 MNHEY and CDR2 SMNVEV (reference sequence). The CDR3 DNA follows: TGTGCCAGCAGTTTAAAAGGGGGCCGGCTGAACACTGAAGCTTTCTTT. Translated, it gives CASSLKGGRLNTEAFF.

The V gene is TRBV21-1, the J gene TRBJ1-1; whether TRBD1, the table's D call, matches the DNA was not checked. TRBV21-1 is a pseudogene. CDR3 size: 15 residues. DNA for the CDR3: TGTGCCAGCATCCAACCTTCCGGGACAGGGAATGGAGCTTTCTTT. This codes for CASIQPSGTGNGAFF.

The V gene is TRBV28, the J gene TRBJ1-1; D call uncertain. CDR3 length: 12 residues. Germline V gene lookup returns CDR1 MDHEN and CDR2 SYDVKM. The germline V and J ends were trimmed by 6 bases and 6 bases, with 11 bases remaining between them. CDR3 residues: CASSPNRAEAFF. In nucleotides, the CDR3 is TGTGCCAGCAGCCCGAATAGAGCTGAAGCTTTCTTT.

V is TRBV6-5 and J is TRBJ1-6, with D perhaps matching TRBD1 (5 bases). CDR1 and CDR2 (germline): MNHEY, SVGAGI. V was cut by 4 bases and J by 7 bases, with 17 bases left in between. CDR3 length: 16 residues. CDR3 protein: CASSSGTPFINSPLHF. In DNA form, the CDR3 reads TGTGCCAGCAGTTCCGGGACTCCCTTTATAAATTCACCCCTCCACTTT.

This chain links TRBV5-4 with TRBJ2-7; D gene ambiguous. V was clipped by 9 bases and J by 7 bases, with 20 bases between them. CDR1 and CDR2 from the germline V gene are SGHNT and YYREEE (reference sequence). The CDR3 runs to 13 residues. The CDR3 DNA is TGTGCCACGAGCCCAGCCCTCAGGTGGGAGCAGTACGTC. This encodes CATSPALRWEQYV.

V gene TRBV6-1 combines with J gene TRBJ1-2, with TRBD1 matching 8 bases. CDR1 is MNHNS, CDR2 SASEGT, per germline. This CDR3 is 14 amino acids long. The V segment lost 3 bases and the J segment 5 bases; nucleotides outside the gene matches: 5. This chain's CDR3 is CASSDRDRTYGYTF. The CDR3 region has the DNA TGTGCCAGCAGTGACCGGGACAGGACGTATGGCTACACCTTC.

The chain has TRBV10-3 and TRBJ2-7, with TRBD1 matching 9 bases. The CDR3 runs to 16 residues. Germline trimming cut 6 bases from V and 3 bases from J; bases unmatched to any gene: 12. CDR1 is ENHRY and CDR2 is SYGVKD in the germline V gene. The CDR3 loop reads CAIRGDRDQGGYEQYF. For the CDR3, the DNA is TGTGCCATCAGGGGGGACAGGGATCAAGGTGGCTACGAGCAGTACTTC.

The chain joins TRBV6-5 to TRBJ2-3; a possible D gene is TRBD1 (6 bases). The V and J ends lost 6 bases and 10 bases respectively, with 20 bases between them. The CDR3 has 14 residues. CDR1 is MNHEY, CDR2 SVGAGI, per germline. The CDR3 DNA reads as TGTGCCAGCAGAGACTTTCAGGGGTTGGGGGCGCAGTATTTT. Protein sequence: CASRDFQGLGAQYF.

The V call is TRBV15, the J call TRBJ2-1; perhaps TRBD2 as D (6 bases). Deletions cut 0 bases from V and 12 bases from J, with 12 bases between. CDR1 is LNHNV and CDR2 is YYDKDF in the germline V gene (reference sequence). The CDR3 spans 13 residues. CDR3: CATSRDEEGRQFF. CDR3 nucleotides: TGTGCCACCAGCAGAGACGAGGAGGGCCGGCAGTTCTTC.

This chain joins TRBV6-2 or TRBV6-3 and TRBJ2-7, with D maybe TRBD2 (5 bases). This CDR3 has 16 amino acids. The V gene lost 2 bases and the J gene lost 4 bases, with 18 bases spanning the gap. Germline CDR1 and CDR2: MNHEY and SVGEGT. The CDR3 reads CASSYTAGLPPYEQYF. CDR3 nucleotides: TGTGCCAGCAGTTACACAGCTGGACTGCCACCGTACGAGCAGTACTTC.

V gene TRBV9 combines with J gene TRBJ2-2, with a tentative D call TRBD2 (6 bases). The CDR3 sequence is 16 residues long. The V gene's germline CDR1 is SGDLS and CDR2 YYNGEE. V shed 0 bases and J shed 0 bases, with 9 bases lying between them. For the CDR3, the DNA is TGTGCCAGCAGCGTAGATCCGGGGGCGAACACCGGGGAGCTGTTTTTT. It codes for CASSVDPGANTGELFF.